The rows below give T cell receptor beta chains drawn from one sample of a study of blood T cell repertoires in COVID-19. Sequencing used immunoSEQ multiplex PCR; TCRdb keeps in-frame clones, though not all of them. The repertoire holds a few hundred thousand clones, with around 87% as singletons. The sample was peripheral blood. The receptors were gathered from a woman in her thirties or forties with COVID-19, enrolled during active disease. The CDR3 runs from the conserved cysteine through the conserved F or W. D genes are given only for firm matches. Size is stated for part of the rows, as once, few or many counts, or as a class when the clone is expanded.

CDR3: CASSYSTGVRTEAFF; DNA: TGTGCCAGCAGTTACTCGACAGGGGTTAGGACTGAAGCTTTCTTT; V: TRBV6-2/TRBV6-3; D: TRBD1; size: few; J: TRBJ1-1
CDR3: CASSKLASYEQYF; DNA: TGTGCCAGCAGTAAACTAGCGTCGTACGAGCAGTACTTC; V: TRBV12-3/TRBV12-4; D: TRBD2; size: few; J: TRBJ2-7
CDR3: CASSQDGVPGNTIYF; DNA: TGCGCCAGCAGCCAAGACGGAGTCCCTGGAAACACCATATATTTT; V: TRBV4-3; D: NA; size: NA; J: TRBJ1-3
CDR3: CASSRQGLTYEQYF; DNA: TGTGCCAGCAGCCGACAGGGGCTTACTTACGAGCAGTACTTC; V: TRBV3-1/TRBV3-2; D: TRBD1; size: NA; J: TRBJ2-7
CDR3: CASSPVEKTEAFF; DNA: TGTGCCAGCAGTCCAGTGGAGAAAACTGAAGCTTTCTTT; V: TRBV12-3/TRBV12-4; D: NA; size: NA; J: TRBJ1-1
CDR3: CASSTRTGAHRDTIYF; DNA: TGTGCCAGCAGCACTAGGACAGGGGCCCACCGGGACACCATATATTTT; V: TRBV21-1; D: NA; size: NA; J: TRBJ1-3
CDR3: CASSLWGTRGHGYTF; DNA: TGTGCCAGCAGTTTATGGGGGACTCGGGGCCACGGCTACACCTTC; V: TRBV28; D: NA; size: once; J: TRBJ1-2
CDR3: CASSYGGTGSNEQFF; DNA: TGTGCCAGCAGTTACGGGGGGACAGGGTCGAATGAGCAGTTCTTC; V: TRBV6-2/TRBV6-3; D: TRBD1; size: NA; J: TRBJ2-1
CDR3: CASSLGNRATYEQYF; DNA: TGTGCCAGCAGCTTAGGGAACAGAGCCACCTACGAGCAGTACTTC; V: TRBV11-3; D: NA; size: NA; J: TRBJ2-7
CDR3: CASSSRWGAEAFF; DNA: TGTGCCAGCAGCTCTCGATGGGGCGCTGAAGCTTTCTTT; V: TRBV21-1; D: NA; size: NA; J: TRBJ1-1
CDR3: CASSQDRLAGAETQYF; DNA: TGCGCCAGCAGCCAAGATCGGCTAGCGGGAGCTGAGACCCAGTACTTC; V: TRBV4-3; D: TRBD2; size: NA; J: TRBJ2-5
CDR3: CASSLFRPGQANNSPLHF; DNA: TGCGCCAGCAGCTTATTCAGACCGGGACAGGCTAATAATTCACCCCTCCACTTT; V: TRBV5-1; D: TRBD1; size: few; J: TRBJ1-6
CDR3: CASSSGQGSYEQYF; DNA: TGTGCCAGCAGCTCCGGACAGGGCTCCTACGAGCAGTACTTC; V: TRBV5-4; D: TRBD1; size: NA; J: TRBJ2-7
CDR3: CASSHGTGGSGQPQHF; DNA: TGTGCCAGCAGCCATGGGACAGGGGGCAGTGGTCAGCCCCAGCATTTT; V: TRBV3-1/TRBV3-2; D: TRBD1; size: NA; J: TRBJ1-5
CDR3: CASTAGTVRNQPQHF; DNA: TGTGCCAGCACCGCCGGGACAGTGCGGAATCAGCCCCAGCATTTT; V: TRBV6-5; D: TRBD1; size: NA; J: TRBJ1-5
CDR3: CASSLGQGGATGELFF; DNA: TGTGCCAGCAGTTTAGGACAGGGCGGCGCCACCGGGGAGCTGTTTTTT; V: TRBV28; D: TRBD1; size: NA; J: TRBJ2-2
CDR3: CASRAAGTGGNTIYF; DNA: TGTGCCAGCAGAGCCGCCGGGACAGGGGGAAACACCATATATTTT; V: TRBV27; D: TRBD1; size: NA; J: TRBJ1-3
CDR3: CASSIALWGGSVDTQYF; DNA: TGTGCCAGTAGTATAGCCCTGTGGGGCGGGAGCGTGGATACGCAGTATTTT; V: TRBV19; D: TRBD2; size: NA; J: TRBJ2-3
CDR3: CASRGTANEKLFF; DNA: TGTGCCAGCAGAGGGACAGCTAATGAAAAACTGTTTTTT; V: TRBV7-2; D: TRBD1; size: NA; J: TRBJ1-4
CDR3: CAWLGHSNTEAFF; DNA: TGTGCCTGGTTGGGACATTCGAACACTGAAGCTTTCTTT; V: TRBV30; D: NA; size: NA; J: TRBJ1-1
CDR3: CASSFNRGKLFF; DNA: TGTGCCAGCAGTTTTAACAGGGGGAAACTGTTTTTT; V: TRBV12-3/TRBV12-4; D: TRBD1; size: NA; J: TRBJ1-4
CDR3: CASSLREGYGYTF; DNA: TGTGCCAGCAGTTTGAGGGAGGGCTATGGCTACACCTTC; V: TRBV12-3/TRBV12-4; D: NA; size: NA; J: TRBJ1-2
CDR3: CASSPPTRGSYEQYF; DNA: TGTGCCAGCTCACCACCCACCCGCGGGAGCTACGAGCAGTACTTC; V: TRBV18; D: TRBD2; size: NA; J: TRBJ2-7
CDR3: CASRQSGLGYTF; DNA: TGTGCCAGCAGGCAATCAGGGTTGGGCTACACCTTC; V: TRBV28; D: NA; size: NA; J: TRBJ1-2
CDR3: CASTQGLDSPLHF; DNA: TGTGCCAGCACACAGGGGTTGGATTCACCCCTCCACTTT; V: TRBV18; D: TRBD1; size: NA; J: TRBJ1-6
CDR3: CASSYGTGGFSGGYTF; DNA: TGTGCCAGCAGTTACGGGACAGGGGGCTTTTCGGGTGGCTACACCTTC; V: TRBV27; D: TRBD1; size: NA; J: TRBJ1-2
CDR3: CASSFARQGRRAKNIQYF; DNA: TGTGCCAGCAGCTTCGCCCGACAGGGCAGACGAGCCAAAAACATTCAGTACTTC; V: TRBV5-6; D: TRBD1; size: NA; J: TRBJ2-4
CDR3: CASSLGQYNYGYTF; DNA: TGTGCCAGCAGCTTGGGACAGTACAACTATGGCTACACCTTC; V: TRBV5-6; D: NA; size: once; J: TRBJ1-2